This passage covers 14 T cell receptor beta chains from one sample sequenced in a study of T cells after yellow fever vaccination. TCRdb analysed the 5' RACE reads with MiXCR anew, one entry per CDR3 protein. The table lists some 400,000 distinct CDR3 sequences, around a sixth of them singletons. The material was PBMCs, obtained before the yellow fever booster vaccination. These receptors all come from a man aged 18 to 29 who received the YFV17D yellow fever vaccine.

The table lists this clonotype with a few counts. This rearrangement joins TRBV20-1 to TRBJ1-4; 8 nucleotides line up with TRBD1. Germline CDR1 reads DFQATT; CDR2 reads SNEGSKA (reference sequence). V was pared by 3 bases and J by 3 bases, with 3 bases of the junction left unmatched. The CDR3 covers 14 residues. CDR3 in DNA: TGCAGTGCTAGTTCGGGACAGGCTAATGAAAAACTGTTTTTT. Residues: CSASSGQANEKLFF.

This clonotype showed up just a few times. The chain recombines TRBV3-1 with TRBJ2-7, with a possible D match to TRBD2 (6 bases). V was shortened by 7 bases and J by 3 bases, with 7 bases between the two germline ends. CDR1 is LGHDT and CDR2 is YNNKEL in the germline V gene (reference sequence). The CDR3 contains 11 residues. In DNA, the CDR3 is TGTGCCAGCAATAGCGGCTACGAGCAGTACTTC. Translated: CASNSGYEQYF.

The chain combines TRBV4-2 with TRBJ2-3, with D unresolved. Germline values: CDR1 LGHNA, CDR2 YNFKEQ. This CDR3 is 13 amino acids long. Trimming shortened V by 1 base and J by 4 bases, and 6 bases separated the two germline ends. The CDR3 nucleotides read TGTGCCAGCAGCCAAGTCCCCGCAGATACGCAGTATTTT. Residues: CASSQVPADTQYF.

The chain links TRBV7-2 to TRBJ2-7; 9 bases line up with TRBD1. The length of the CDR3 is 15 residues. Per germline, CDR1 SGHTA and CDR2 FQGNSA. The trim removed 3 bases at V and 0 bases at J, leaving 3 bases unmatched. The DNA for the CDR3 is TGTGCCAGCAGCTTCGACAGGGGGAGCTCCTACGAGCAGTACTTC. As protein: CASSFDRGSSYEQYF.

The chain joins TRBV7-2 to TRBJ1-1, with D unclear. Trimming stripped 0 bases from V and 4 bases from J, with 12 bases between. The length of the CDR3 is 15 residues. Germline values: CDR1 SGHTA, CDR2 FQGNSA. Written as DNA, the CDR3 is TGTGCCAGCAGCTTAGCAAGCGGGTTGCGCACTGAAGCTTTCTTT. This sequence encodes CASSLASGLRTEAFF.

Of note for this clonotype: The junction and the germline gene differ at one end; a read error may be behind it. The rearrangement links TRBV11-2 to TRBJ2-7; TRBD2 might be the D (6 bases). The V gene's germline CDR1 is SGHAT and CDR2 FQNNGV. The CDR3 contains 12 residues. The CDR3 protein is CACRGRPYERYF. The CDR3 DNA sequence: TGTGCCTGCCGGGGGAGGCCCTACGAGCGGTACTTC.

The V gene is TRBV12-3 or TRBV12-4, the J gene TRBJ1-2, with 10 bases identical to TRBD1. J lost 5 bases, V lost 7 bases, and 19 bases had no gene match. CDR3 length: 18 residues. In DNA, the CDR3 is TGTGCCAGCACCGCCGTGGGTGGACAGGGGGTCGCCCTTTATGGCTACACCTTC. Translation gives CASTAVGGQGVALYGYTF.

The V call is TRBV20-1, the J call TRBJ2-7; 11 nucleotides align to TRBD1. CDR1 and CDR2 from the germline V gene are DFQATT and SNEGSKA (reference sequence). Germline trimming cut 2 bases from V and 2 bases from J; bases unmatched to any gene: 8. This CDR3 comprises 16 residues. DNA of the CDR3: TGCAGTGCTAGATCCCCGGGACAGGGGGATCCCTACGAGCAGTACTTC. Protein product: CSARSPGQGDPYEQYF.

This chain joins TRBV6-5 and TRBJ1-1; 7 nucleotides align to TRBD1. Germline CDR1 is MNHEY and CDR2 is SVGAGI. V lost 6 bases and J lost 11; bases outside the gene matches: 6. The CDR3 totals 11 residues. This CDR3 is CASRQGQLAFF. For the CDR3, the DNA is TGTGCCAGCAGACAGGGACAGCTGGCTTTCTTT.

V and J are TRBV11-2 and TRBJ2-2; D uncertain. Looked up from germline, CDR1 is SGHAT and CDR2 is FQNNGV. Trimming took 5 bases from V and 8 from J, leaving 12 bases between them. CDR3 length: 13 amino acids. The CDR3 is CASSPGLSGELFF. The CDR3 nucleotides are TGTGCCAGCAGCCCCGGGCTCAGTGGGGAGCTGTTTTTT.

This clonotype has just a few counts. The chain couples TRBV12-3 or TRBV12-4 to TRBJ2-2, with TRBD2 as a possible D gene (5 bases). V was pared by 0 bases and J by 0 bases, with 11 bases between. The CDR3 spans 17 residues. The CDR3 sequence: CASSLAGGHSNTGELFF. CDR3 nucleotides: TGTGCCAGCAGTTTAGCAGGAGGTCACTCGAACACCGGGGAGCTGTTTTTT.

The chain combines TRBV6-2 or TRBV6-3 with TRBJ2-7, with a possible D match to TRBD2 (6 bases). Germline CDR1 reads MNHEY; CDR2 reads SVGEGT. V lost 5 bases and J lost 0, with 26 bases in between. The CDR3 length is 19 residues. The CDR3 loop reads CASSAHRLGSPRSSYEQYF. DNA for the CDR3: TGTGCCAGCAGTGCCCATCGCCTCGGGAGCCCCCGGAGCTCCTACGAGCAGTACTTC.

The chain recombines TRBV7-6 with TRBJ2-7, with D perhaps assigned TRBD1 or TRBD2 (5 bases each). The CDR3 sequence is 14 residues long. Per the germline V gene, CDR1 is SGHVS and CDR2 is FNYEAQ. With 2 bases removed from V and 7 bases from J, the gap between germline ends came to 15 bases. The CDR3 nucleotides are TGTGCCAGCAGCTTACGGGGCGGGTCTCGGGAGCAGTACTTC. Translation: CASSLRGGSREQYF.

The chain combines TRBV4-1 with TRBJ1-6; D is unclear. CDR1 and CDR2 from the germline V gene are MGHRA and YSYEKL. The V and J ends lost 2 bases and 8 bases respectively, with 13 bases between them. The CDR3 loop spans 15 amino acids. The CDR3 sequence is CASSQFKFEDSPLHF. The CDR3 DNA reads as TGCGCCAGCAGCCAATTCAAGTTCGAGGATTCACCCCTCCACTTT.